Listed below are T cell receptor beta chains from one sample, sequenced in a study of T-cell reconstitution after alpha-beta-depleted transplantation in children. TCRdb redid the calling of the PCR reads with MiXCR, one entry per CDR3 protein. The sample yields 750,000 to 950,000 distinct CDR3 sequences, approximately 15% seen once. The starting material was PBMCs, mostly from graft donor cells, obtained 360 days after TCRalphabeta/CD19-depleted stem cell transplant. The receptor source for this set is a male patient aged 10 to 17 who had a stem cell transplant for acute lymphoblastic leukemia, so the T cells may come from the graft donor. Each CDR3 is given with its conserved first and last residue. The D gene is left open where the match is weak. Where a row states a size, it is once, few, many or the class of an expanded clone; other rows omit it.

v_call	d_call	clone_size	j_call	cdr3_nt	cdr3_aa
TRBV20-1	-	few	TRBJ1-1	TGCAGTGCTAGGGTCCTAGAAGAGAACACTGAAGCTTTCTTT	CSARVLEENTEAFF
TRBV4-2	-	few	TRBJ1-3	TGTGCCAGCAGCCAAGAACAGTACTCTGGAAACACCATATATTTT	CASSQEQYSGNTIYF
TRBV12-3/TRBV12-4	-	few	TRBJ1-1	TGTGCCAGCAGTTTTAGAGGGTCCCTCACCAACACTGAAGCTTTCTTT	CASSFRGSLTNTEAFF
TRBV12-3/TRBV12-4	TRBD2	few	TRBJ2-2	TGTGCCAGCCGGGTGGGGGGGACCTACACCGGGGAGCTGTTTTTT	CASRVGGTYTGELFF
TRBV7-8	-	-	TRBJ2-5	TGTGCCAGCAGCTTAGAGGCAGGGGTAGAGACCCAGTACTTC	CASSLEAGVETQYF
TRBV3-1	-	-	TRBJ2-5	TGTGCCAGCAGCCATAGGCATGATGCTGGCGAGTCCCAGTACTTC	CASSHRHDAGESQYF
TRBV7-6	-	few	TRBJ2-7	TGTGCCAGCAGCTTAGATTACCGGAAGGGGCTCTCCTACGAGCAGTACTTC	CASSLDYRKGLSYEQYF
TRBV10-3	-	-	TRBJ2-1	TGTGCCATCAGTGAGATAAGGGCCTCCTCCTACAATGAGCAGTTCTTC	CAISEIRASSYNEQFF
TRBV24-1	TRBD2	few	TRBJ2-1	TGTGCCACCAGTGAGGGAGCGGGAGGGCTTGACCTCTACAATGAGCAGTTCTTC	CATSEGAGGLDLYNEQFF
TRBV5-1	TRBD2	few	TRBJ2-7	TGCGCCAGCAGCCCTTTTGGGGGGGGATCCGGCGAGCAGTACTTC	CASSPFGGGSGEQYF
TRBV29-1	-	-	TRBJ1-2	TGCAGCGTTGTTACCAGGGGCTATGGCTACACCTTC	CSVVTRGYGYTF
TRBV5-1	-	-	TRBJ2-7	TGCGCCAGCAGCTTGGGACTGAAAGCCGAGCAGTACTTC	CASSLGLKAEQYF
TRBV27	-	many	TRBJ2-7	TGTGCCAGCAGTACAGGGTTCGAGCAGTACTTC	CASSTGFEQYF
TRBV10-3	-	many	TRBJ2-5	TGTGCCATCAGTGAGGAGAGGGCGGACGAGGGAGAGACCCAGTACTTC	CAISEERADEGETQYF
TRBV6-5	-	few	TRBJ2-3	TGTGCCAGCAGTTACTCGACAATTGGTATCCCCAGGGCAGATACGCAGTATTTT	CASSYSTIGIPRADTQYF
TRBV27	-	few	TRBJ2-1	TGTGCCAGCAGTTTACCTACGTCGGGTTTCCATGAGCAGTTCTTC	CASSLPTSGFHEQFF
TRBV7-3	-	few	TRBJ1-1	TGTGCCAGCGGGGCGGGGAGGATCACTGAAGCTTTCTTT	CASGAGRITEAFF
TRBV5-1	TRBD2	few	TRBJ2-3	TGCGCCAGCAGCACTGGACTAGCGGGAGGAGGAGATACGCAGTATTTT	CASSTGLAGGGDTQYF
TRBV7-9	-	many	TRBJ2-1	TGTGCCAGCAGTTGGTACAATGAGCAGTTCTTC	CASSWYNEQFF
TRBV12-3/TRBV12-4	TRBD1	-	TRBJ1-5	TGTGCCAGCAGCTCGAAGGGGGCGCAGCCCCAGCATTTT	CASSSKGAQPQHF
TRBV25-1	TRBD1	many	TRBJ2-7	TGTGCCAGCAGTGAAAGGACAGGCCCCTACGAGCAGTACTTC	CASSERTGPYEQYF
TRBV11-3	-	-	TRBJ1-1	TGTGCCAGCAGCTTGGTTATCGACACTGAAGCTTTCTTT	CASSLVIDTEAFF
TRBV12-3/TRBV12-4	-	few	TRBJ1-1	TGTGCCAGCAGTTTAGTCGGGAGTAGGGACACTGAAGCTTTCTTT	CASSLVGSRDTEAFF
TRBV5-4	TRBD2	few	TRBJ2-4	TGTGCCAGCAGCGCCGGGACTAGCTTTATGGCCAAAAACATTCAGTACTTC	CASSAGTSFMAKNIQYF
TRBV6-2/TRBV6-3	-	few	TRBJ2-1	TGTGCCAGCAGTTACTCCTTTAGAGGGTCCTACAATGAGCAGTTCTTC	CASSYSFRGSYNEQFF
TRBV6-2/TRBV6-3	TRBD1	few	TRBJ2-1	TGTGCCAGCAGTTACTCTAGGACAGGGGGTGTACACAATGAGCAGTTCTTC	CASSYSRTGGVHNEQFF
TRBV15	-	-	TRBJ2-1	TGTGCCACCAGCAGAGAAGGGGAATCCTACAATGAGCAGTTCTTC	CATSREGESYNEQFF
TRBV5-4	TRBD2	-	TRBJ2-1	TGTGCCAGCAGCTTGCGTATAGGAGCGGGAGCTGAGCAGTTCTTC	CASSLRIGAGAEQFF
TRBV5-6	TRBD1	many	TRBJ2-7	TGTGCCAGCAGCTTGGACGGGTGGGACAGAACTCCCGAGCAGTACTTC	CASSLDGWDRTPEQYF
TRBV7-3	TRBD1	many	TRBJ1-6	TGTGCCAGCAGCCGCTCAGGGGGAAATTCACCCCTCCACTTT	CASSRSGGNSPLHF
TRBV3-1	TRBD2	-	TRBJ2-7	TGTGCCAGCAGCCAAGAGGCCCTCGGGGGGGCGAGTACCTACGAGCAGTACTTC	CASSQEALGGASTYEQYF
TRBV20-1	TRBD2	-	TRBJ2-1	TGCAGTGCCTTGGTCGGGAGGGGAAGCTCCTACAATGAGCAGTTCTTC	CSALVGRGSSYNEQFF
TRBV6-5	-	few	TRBJ2-3	TGTGCCAGCAGTTACCCATCCCGAGGAACAGATACGCAGTATTTT	CASSYPSRGTDTQYF
TRBV2	-	few	TRBJ2-2	TGTGCCAGCAGCCCAGGGGAGGCCGGGGAGCTGTTTTTT	CASSPGEAGELFF
TRBV7-9	-	few	TRBJ1-6	TGTGCCAGCAGCTTAAGGGACGGATGGACACCCCTCCACTTT	CASSLRDGWTPLHF
TRBV12-3/TRBV12-4	TRBD2	few	TRBJ2-3	TGTGCCAGCAGCTCCCCGGGACTAGCGAGCACAGATACGCAGTATTTT	CASSSPGLASTDTQYF
TRBV18	TRBD2	-	TRBJ2-7	TGTGCCAGCTCACCCGAAATCTCGCTTAGCGGGAGGGCCTACGAGCAGTACTTC	CASSPEISLSGRAYEQYF
TRBV7-2	-	-	TRBJ1-1	TGTGCCAGCAGCGGCCGGGCAGGGATCACTGAAGCTTTCTTT	CASSGRAGITEAFF
TRBV9	TRBD1	-	TRBJ2-3	TGTGCCAGCAGCCCGGGACAGGGCATAGGTAGAGATACGCAGTATTTT	CASSPGQGIGRDTQYF
TRBV11-2	TRBD1	-	TRBJ2-1	TGTGCCAGCAGCCCGATCGCCGGGACAGGCCGGGGTAAAGGGCAGTTCTTC	CASSPIAGTGRGKGQFF
TRBV6-1	TRBD1	-	TRBJ2-7	TGTGCCAGCAGTGGGCCTACAGGGGGCTCCTACGAGCAGTACTTC	CASSGPTGGSYEQYF
TRBV5-6	-	-	TRBJ2-1	TGTGCCAGCAGCTTGCTCCATGAGCAGTTCTTC	CASSLLHEQFF
TRBV4-1	-	-	TRBJ1-4	TGCGCCAGCAGCCAAGGAAGGAGCGGCAGGCCGGGTAATGAAAAACTGTTTTTT	CASSQGRSGRPGNEKLFF
TRBV10-3	-	-	TRBJ2-7	TGTGCCATCAGTGTAGTAGGGTTCTACGAGCAGTACTTC	CAISVVGFYEQYF
TRBV7-3	-	-	TRBJ2-2	TGTGCCAGCAGCTTAATGATGAGGGACACCGGGGAGCTGTTTTTT	CASSLMMRDTGELFF
TRBV21-1	-	few	TRBJ2-7	TGTGCCAGCAGCAACTGGGACCTCTACGAGCAGTACTTC	CASSNWDLYEQYF
TRBV5-1	-	-	TRBJ2-1	TGCGCCAGCAGCTTACCCTTACAGGGTACCACCTACAATGAGCAGTTCTTC	CASSLPLQGTTYNEQFF
TRBV5-1	-	-	TRBJ2-2	TGCGCCAGCAGCTTGAAGGGACAACTAACGGCACTGAACACCGGGGAGCTGTTTTTT	CASSLKGQLTALNTGELFF
TRBV5-1	TRBD2	once	TRBJ2-1	TGCGCCAGCAGCTCCCTTAGGGGAGCGGGAGGGAAAAGGGATGAGCAGTTCTTC	CASSSLRGAGGKRDEQFF
TRBV7-3	TRBD2	few	TRBJ2-7	TGTGCCAGCAGCTTAATGGCGGGAGCTAGGTACGAGCAGTACTTC	CASSLMAGARYEQYF
TRBV5-1	-	many	TRBJ2-4	TGCGCCAGCAGCAAATCCCCAGGGGAGGAGGGCAAAAACATTCAGTACTTC	CASSKSPGEEGKNIQYF
TRBV20-1	-	-	TRBJ2-3	TGCAGTGCTAGAGATTCGGCTCACCCTAGCACAGATACGCAGTATTTT	CSARDSAHPSTDTQYF
TRBV28	-	-	TRBJ2-5	TGTGCCAGCAGCCTCCTGCAGGGGACACAAGAGACCCAGTACTTC	CASSLLQGTQETQYF
TRBV7-9	-	few	TRBJ2-2	TGTGCCAGCAGCGCTCACACGACCGGGGAGCTGTTTTTT	CASSAHTTGELFF
TRBV7-8	-	few	TRBJ2-1	TGTGCCAGCAGCTTTGGTAGCGCCAATGAGCAGTTCTTC	CASSFGSANEQFF